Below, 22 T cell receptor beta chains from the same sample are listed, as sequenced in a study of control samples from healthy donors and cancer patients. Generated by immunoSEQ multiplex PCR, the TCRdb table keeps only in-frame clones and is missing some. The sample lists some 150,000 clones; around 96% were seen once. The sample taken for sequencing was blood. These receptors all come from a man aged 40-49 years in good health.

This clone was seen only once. CDR3: CASRPPGERTEAFF. The CDR3 DNA reads TGTGCCAGCAGACCGCCGGGGGAGAGAACTGAAGCTTTCTTT. The chain links TRBV27 to TRBJ1-1; D possibly corresponds to TRBD1 (5 bases). Germline V lookup: CDR1 MNHEY, CDR2 SMNVEV (reference sequence). The CDR3 consists of 14 residues. The V end lost 6 bases, the J end lost 5 bases, and 16 bases lay between the germline ends.

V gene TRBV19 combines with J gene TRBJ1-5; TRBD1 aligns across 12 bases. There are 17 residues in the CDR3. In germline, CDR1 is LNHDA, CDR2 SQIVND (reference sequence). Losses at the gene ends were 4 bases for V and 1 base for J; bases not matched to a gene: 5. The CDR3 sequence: CASSTGTGGRSNQPQHF. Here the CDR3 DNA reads TGTGCCAGTAGTACCGGGACAGGGGGCAGAAGCAATCAGCCCCAGCATTTT.

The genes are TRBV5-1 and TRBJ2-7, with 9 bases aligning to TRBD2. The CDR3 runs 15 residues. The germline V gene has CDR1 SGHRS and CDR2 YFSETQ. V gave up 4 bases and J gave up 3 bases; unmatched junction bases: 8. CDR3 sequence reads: CASSTIAGDFYEQYF. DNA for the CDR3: TGCGCCAGCAGCACCATAGCGGGGGACTTCTACGAGCAGTACTTC. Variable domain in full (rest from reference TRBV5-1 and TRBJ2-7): KAGVTQTPRYLIKTRGQQVTLSCSPISGHRSVSWYQQTPGQGLQFLFEYFSETQRNKGNFPGRFSGRQFSNSRSEMNVSTLELGDSALYLCASSTIAGDFYEQYFGPGTRLTVT.

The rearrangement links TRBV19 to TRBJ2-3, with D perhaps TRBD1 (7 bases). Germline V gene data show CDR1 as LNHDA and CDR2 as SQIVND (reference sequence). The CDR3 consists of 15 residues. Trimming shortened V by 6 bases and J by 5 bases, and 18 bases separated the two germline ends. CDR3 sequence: CASSPGDSGEDTQYF. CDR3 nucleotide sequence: TGTGCCAGTAGCCCGGGGGACAGTGGTGAAGATACGCAGTATTTT.

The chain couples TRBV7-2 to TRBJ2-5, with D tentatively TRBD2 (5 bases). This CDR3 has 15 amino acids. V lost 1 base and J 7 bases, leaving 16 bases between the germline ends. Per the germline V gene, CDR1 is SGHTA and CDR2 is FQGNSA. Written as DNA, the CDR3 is TGTGCCAGCAGCTTAGGACGGAGGACCGAGGGGACCCAGTACTTC. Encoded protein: CASSLGRRTEGTQYF.

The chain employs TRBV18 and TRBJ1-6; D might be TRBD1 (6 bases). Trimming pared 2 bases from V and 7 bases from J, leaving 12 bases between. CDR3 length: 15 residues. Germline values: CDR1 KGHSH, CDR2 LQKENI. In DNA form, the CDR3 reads TGTGCCAGCTCACCATTAAAGGACAGAAATTCACCCCTCCACTTT. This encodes CASSPLKDRNSPLHF.

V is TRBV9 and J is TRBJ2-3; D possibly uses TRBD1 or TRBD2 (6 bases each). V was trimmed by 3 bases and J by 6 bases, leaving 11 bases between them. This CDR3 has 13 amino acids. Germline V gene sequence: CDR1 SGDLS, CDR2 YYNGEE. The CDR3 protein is CASSAKGGDTQYF. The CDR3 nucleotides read TGTGCCAGCAGCGCAAAAGGGGGGGATACGCAGTATTTT.

In nucleotides, the CDR3 is TGTGCCAGCAGTTTACGGGGGTATTTTTCGAATTCACCCCTCCACTTT. Residues: CASSLRGYFSNSPLHF. The chain employs TRBV28 and TRBJ1-6, with D perhaps matching TRBD1 (5 bases). Trimming took 2 bases from V and 7 from J, leaving 15 bases between them. Germline CDR1 and CDR2: MDHEN and SYDVKM. This CDR3 is 16 amino acids long.

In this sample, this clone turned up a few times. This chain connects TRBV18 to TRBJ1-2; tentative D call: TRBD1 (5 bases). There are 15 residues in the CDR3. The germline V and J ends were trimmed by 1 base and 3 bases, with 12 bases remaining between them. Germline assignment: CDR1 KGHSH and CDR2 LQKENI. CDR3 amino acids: CASSPLTGDYYGYTF. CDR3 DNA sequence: TGTGCCAGCTCACCACTCACGGGGGACTACTATGGCTACACCTTC.

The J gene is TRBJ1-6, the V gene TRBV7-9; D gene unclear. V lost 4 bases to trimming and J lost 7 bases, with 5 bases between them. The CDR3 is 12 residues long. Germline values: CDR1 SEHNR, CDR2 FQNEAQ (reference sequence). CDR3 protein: CASSSANSPLHF. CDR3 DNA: TGTGCCAGCAGCTCCGCGAATTCACCCCTCCACTTT.

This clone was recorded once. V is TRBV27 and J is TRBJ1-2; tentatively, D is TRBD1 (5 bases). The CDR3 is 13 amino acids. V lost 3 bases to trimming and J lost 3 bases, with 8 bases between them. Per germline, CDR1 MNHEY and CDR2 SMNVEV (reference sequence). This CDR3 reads CASSFQGYYGYTF. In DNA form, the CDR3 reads TGTGCCAGCAGTTTCCAGGGATACTATGGCTACACCTTC.

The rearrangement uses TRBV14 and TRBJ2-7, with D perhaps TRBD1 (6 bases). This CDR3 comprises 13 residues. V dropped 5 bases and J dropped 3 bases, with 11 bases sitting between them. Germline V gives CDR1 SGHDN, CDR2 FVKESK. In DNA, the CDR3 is TGTGCCAGCAGCTACTACAGGGTCTACGAGCAGTACTTC. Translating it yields CASSYYRVYEQYF.

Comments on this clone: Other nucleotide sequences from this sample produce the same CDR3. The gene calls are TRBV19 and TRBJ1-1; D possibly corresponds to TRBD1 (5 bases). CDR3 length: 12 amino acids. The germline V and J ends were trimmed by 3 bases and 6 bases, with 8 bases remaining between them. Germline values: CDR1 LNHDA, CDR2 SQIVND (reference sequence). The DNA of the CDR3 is TGTGCCAGTAGTATGCGGGGCGCTGAAGCTTTCTTT. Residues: CASSMRGAEAFF.

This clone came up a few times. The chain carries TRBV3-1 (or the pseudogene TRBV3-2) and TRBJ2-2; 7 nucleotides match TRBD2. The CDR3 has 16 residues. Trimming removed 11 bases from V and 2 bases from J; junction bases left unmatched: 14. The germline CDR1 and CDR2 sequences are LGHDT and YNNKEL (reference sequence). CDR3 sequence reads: CAPSLLGGGNTGELFF. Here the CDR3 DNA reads TGTGCCCCCAGCCTCCTGGGGGGGGGTAACACCGGGGAGCTGTTTTTT.

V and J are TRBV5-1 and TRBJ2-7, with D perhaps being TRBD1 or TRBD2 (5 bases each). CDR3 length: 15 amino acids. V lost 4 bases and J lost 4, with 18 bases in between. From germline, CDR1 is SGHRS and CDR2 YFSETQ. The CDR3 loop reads CASSTGEGLRYEQYF. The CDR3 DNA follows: TGCGCCAGCAGCACCGGCGAGGGGCTAAGGTACGAGCAGTACTTC.

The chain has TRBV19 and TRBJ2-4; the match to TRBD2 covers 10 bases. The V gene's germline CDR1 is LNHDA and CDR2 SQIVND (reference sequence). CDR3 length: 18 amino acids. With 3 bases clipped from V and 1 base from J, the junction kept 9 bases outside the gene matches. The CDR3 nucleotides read TGTGCCAGTAGTATCTCTAGCGGGGGCTACCGGGCCAAAAACATTCAGTACTTC. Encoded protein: CASSISSGGYRAKNIQYF.

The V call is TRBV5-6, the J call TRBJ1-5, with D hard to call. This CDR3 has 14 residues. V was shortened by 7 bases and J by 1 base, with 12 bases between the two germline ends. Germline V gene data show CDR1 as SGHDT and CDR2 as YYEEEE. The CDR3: CASVGTESNQPQHF. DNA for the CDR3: TGTGCCAGCGTGGGCACAGAGAGCAATCAGCCCCAGCATTTT. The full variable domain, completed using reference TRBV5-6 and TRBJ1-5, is DAGVTQSPTHLIKTRGQQVTLRCSPKSGHDTVSWYQQALGQGPQFIFQYYEEEERQRGNFPDRFSGHQFPNYSSELNVNALLLGDSALYLCASVGTESNQPQHFGDGTRLSIL.

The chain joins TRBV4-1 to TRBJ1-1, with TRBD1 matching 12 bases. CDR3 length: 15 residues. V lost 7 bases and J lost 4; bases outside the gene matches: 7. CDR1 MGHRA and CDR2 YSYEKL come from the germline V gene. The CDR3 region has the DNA TGCGCCAGCACCCGGGACAGGGGGCCGGGCACTGAAGCTTTCTTT. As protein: CASTRDRGPGTEAFF.

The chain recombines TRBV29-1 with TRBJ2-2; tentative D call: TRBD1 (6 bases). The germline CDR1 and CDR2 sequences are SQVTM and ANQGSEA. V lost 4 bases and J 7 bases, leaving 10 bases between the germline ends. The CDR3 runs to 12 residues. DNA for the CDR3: TGCAGCGTTGCAAGGGGGATCGGGGAGCTGTTTTTT. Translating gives CSVARGIGELFF.

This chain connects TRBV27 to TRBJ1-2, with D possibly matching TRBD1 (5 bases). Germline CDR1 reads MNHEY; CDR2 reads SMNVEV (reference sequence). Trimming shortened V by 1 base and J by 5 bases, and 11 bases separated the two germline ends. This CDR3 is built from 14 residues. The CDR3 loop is CASSLLGGAYGYTF. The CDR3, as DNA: TGTGCCAGCAGTTTATTGGGGGGTGCTTATGGCTACACCTTC.

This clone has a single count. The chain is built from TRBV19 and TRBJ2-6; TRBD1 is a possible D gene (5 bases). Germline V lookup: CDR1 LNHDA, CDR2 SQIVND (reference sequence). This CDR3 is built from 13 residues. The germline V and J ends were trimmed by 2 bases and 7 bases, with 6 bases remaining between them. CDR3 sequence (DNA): TGTGCCAGTAGTATATGGGGCGCCAACGTCCTGACTTTC. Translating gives CASSIWGANVLTF.

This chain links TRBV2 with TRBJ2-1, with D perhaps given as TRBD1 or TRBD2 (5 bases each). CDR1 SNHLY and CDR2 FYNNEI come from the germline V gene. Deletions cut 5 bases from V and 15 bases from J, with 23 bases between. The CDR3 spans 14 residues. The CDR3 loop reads CASSSNPGDQRRFF. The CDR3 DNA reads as TGTGCCAGCAGTTCCAACCCCGGGGACCAGAGGCGGTTCTTC.